This is a list of T cell receptor beta chains from one sample in a study of blood T cell repertoires in COVID-19. The table came from immunoSEQ multiplex PCR; TCRdb's copy has only in-frame clones and leaves some out. The data contain more than 250,000 clones, around 78% of them singletons. Sequenced input: peripheral blood. The receptors shown here come from a man aged 55 to 70 who had recovered from COVID-19. CDR3s include the opening cysteine and the closing phenylalanine or tryptophan. D genes are given only for firm matches. Clone size appears in some rows only: once, few, many, or a class for an expanded clone.

clone_size	d_call	v_call	cdr3_length	j_call	cdr3_nt	cdr3_aa
NA	NA	TRBV2	14	TRBJ2-7	TGTGCCAGCGACCCGGGAAGCGCTCAGAACGAGCAGTACTTC	CASDPGSAQNEQYF
NA	NA	TRBV6-5	14	TRBJ2-7	TGTGCCAGCAGTTACTCGCAGGGGACCTACGAGCAGTACTTC	CASSYSQGTYEQYF
once	NA	TRBV15	12	TRBJ1-3	TGTGCGAGCCGCGGGGATTCAAACACCATATATTTT	CASRGDSNTIYF
NA	NA	TRBV28	16	TRBJ2-4	TGTGCCAGCAGTCCATCGACATTACTAGCCAAAAACATTCAGTACTTC	CASSPSTLLAKNIQYF
NA	NA	TRBV12-3/TRBV12-4	13	TRBJ1-6	TGTGCCAGCAGTTCCCCGCAGGGGTCACCCCTCCACTTT	CASSSPQGSPLHF
many	TRBD1	TRBV27	14	TRBJ1-5	TGTGCCAGCGCTGGGACAGCCAAGAATCAGCCCCAGCATTTT	CASAGTAKNQPQHF
NA	NA	TRBV2	14	TRBJ2-7	TGTGCCAGCAGTGATCGGGGACAAGGTTACGAGCAGTACTTC	CASSDRGQGYEQYF
once	TRBD1	TRBV6-5	14	TRBJ1-6	TGTGCCAGCACCCGGGACAGACAAAATTCACCCCTCCACTTT	CASTRDRQNSPLHF
NA	TRBD2	TRBV6-5	15	TRBJ2-7	TGTGCCAGCAGCATCGGGACTAGCGGGAGCTACGAGCAGTACTTC	CASSIGTSGSYEQYF
NA	NA	TRBV7-8	14	TRBJ2-2	TGTGCCAGCAGCTCGGGACTTAGCACCGGGGAGCTGTTTTTT	CASSSGLSTGELFF
NA	TRBD2	TRBV7-2	16	TRBJ2-1	TGTGCCAGCAGCTTAGGTCTAGCGGGGGGCGACAATGAGCAGTTCTTC	CASSLGLAGGDNEQFF
NA	NA	TRBV30	13	TRBJ2-5	TGTGCCTGGCAGGGGACCGTCCAAGAGACCCAGTACTTC	CAWQGTVQETQYF
NA	TRBD1	TRBV6-1	14	TRBJ1-2	TGTGCCAGCAGTGAAGGGACAGGGGGATATGGCTACACCTTC	CASSEGTGGYGYTF
NA	NA	TRBV24-1	15	TRBJ2-3	TGTGCCACCAGTGAGTCGCGAGGGTATACAGATACGCAGTATTTT	CATSESRGYTDTQYF
NA	TRBD2	TRBV7-9	19	TRBJ2-3	TGTGCCAGCAGCTTAGATGGAGCGGGAGGGCATGGAGGGCCAGATACGCAGTATTTT	CASSLDGAGGHGGPDTQYF